This record looks at one T cell receptor (beta chain) sequence and its context. These data originate in a study of cytomegalovirus exposure and HLA in healthy donors. The V and J ends lost 6 bases and 5 bases, in that order; junction bases with no gene match: 6. In germline, CDR1 is SGHTA, CDR2 FQGNSA. The CDR3 sequence is 15 residues long. PCR was performed using 60 Vbeta and 13 Jbeta primers. Sequencing was performed with immunoSEQ multiplex PCR; in TCRdb, only in-frame clones are kept and a portion is missing. The sample holds fewer than 120,000 clones, 78% seen once. The sample was PBMCs. The V and J genes are TRBV7-2 and TRBJ2-3; TRBD2 matches 12 bases. The receptor was isolated from a woman aged 25 to 39 in good health and CMV-seronegative. CDR3 DNA sequence: TGTGCCAGCAGGCGGACTAGCGGGATTATAGATACGCAGTATTTT. Its protein is CASRRTSGIIDTQYF.